This T cell receptor beta chain stems from a study of sequential checkpoint blockade in melanoma (dated by TCRdb to between 2017 and 2020). In terms of the full investigation: Using 1:1 randomization, the trial assigned patients either to first-line nivolumab followed by ipilimumab (arm A) or to ipilimumab followed by nivolumab (arm B). Maintenance nivolumab came after each of the two trial sequences.

A remark on this clone: It has no known antigen specificity. The sample holds no much larger clone one base away, and base qualities are not on file.

Paper-wide results and their limitations: Larger, independent patient cohorts are needed to validate the response-prediction model that combines TCR metrics and mutation burden.

The immunoSEQ Assay was used to immunosequence TCRbeta CDR3 regions from genomic DNA. Prior to high-throughput sequencing, genomic DNA was amplified by bias-controlled multiplex PCR. On the authors' methods: To quantify the absolute abundance of each unique TCRbeta CDR3 region, the sequences were collapsed and filtered. Clonality was defined as 1 minus Pielou's evenness and was calculated using productive rearrangements only. A previously published method was used to identify clones whose frequencies were significantly greater in on-treatment samples than in baseline samples. TCRdb limited this immuneACCESS table to in-frame rearrangements with V and J called. A share of clones is missing; checked studies link under half to unresolved V genes, and the rest is unexplained. For V, J and clone size, that table is used; D and trimming come from the DNA. For this sample there are over 10,000 clones; approximately 83% appear just once. 6.5% to 9% of the sample lies in the top ten.

What the treatment or condition label conveys for this sample: randomized to nivolumab then ipilimumab (arm A) or the reverse (arm B). None of the patients in the trial had previously been given DNA-damaging chemotherapy. Live CD3+CD8+ cells negative for CD19 and CD56 were sorted from thawed PBMCs on a FACS Aria II flow cytometer. CheckMate 064, a randomized, open-label phase II trial of sequential checkpoint blockade, was the source of the samples, all of which came from patients with melanoma. Peripheral blood mononuclear cells were collected by leukapheresis, purified using Ficoll-Paque, and frozen in human serum containing around 10% DMSO. Immediately after sorting, the purity of sorted blood CD3+CD8+ cells was verified to be >98%, after which DNA was extracted. The CDR3 covers 15 residues, taking in both the cysteine and the phenylalanine. Just CDR3 DNA is preserved here, 45 bases in frame from base 1. Trimmed from V: 3 bases; trimmed from J: 4 bases; junction bases lacking a gene match: 5. The germline V gene gives CDR1 as SGDLS and CDR2 as YYNGEE.

Material: CD8+ T cells sorted from blood (inferred from file names), obtained from a patient given nivolumab and ipilimumab in sequence. Recombination linked TRBV9 to TRBJ2-5; 11 of the junction bases match TRBD2. The receptor was derived from a human donor with melanoma. The CDR3 protein sequence reads: CASSAIAGGVETQYF. The base sequence is TGTGCCAGCAGCGCTATAGCGGGAGGGGTAGAGACCCAGTACTTC.